Listed below are T cell receptor beta chains from one sample, sequenced in a study of response to subunit inactivated influenza vaccine. TCRdb reprocessed the RT-PCR reads via MiXCR and lists one record per CDR3 protein. This sample yields approximately 520,000 distinct CDR3 sequences, of which 25% are seen a single time; 1.5% to 2% belongs to the top ten. The sample consisted of CD4+ T cells sorted from PBMCs, taken more than 4 days after vaccination. The source is a man aged 45-60 years who received an inactivated influenza vaccine. Both conserved end residues are part of each CDR3. D genes are given only for firm matches. Clone size is shown for a subset of rows, as once, few, many or a class of expanded clone.

>TRBJ2-1|NA|TRBV5-1|NA
TGCGCCAGCAGCTTGGTTATAGGGGAGCAGTTCTTC
CASSLVIGEQFF
>TRBJ2-1|few|TRBV20-1|TRBD2
TGCAGTGCTGTTCTAGCGGGAGATGAGCAGTTCTTC
CSAVLAGDEQFF
>TRBJ2-7|few|TRBV20-1|TRBD2
TGCAGTGCTGGCGGTCTAGCGGGGTTGTTTTCCGAGCAGTACTTC
CSAGGLAGLFSEQYF
>TRBJ2-3|NA|TRBV30|NA
TGTGCCTGGAGTGTTAAAGGGGTCAGATTCACAGATACGCAGTATTTT
CAWSVKGVRFTDTQYF
>TRBJ1-5|NA|TRBV12-3/TRBV12-4|NA
TGTGCCAGCAGCTCGGTTAATCAGCCCCAGCATTTT
CASSSVNQPQHF
>TRBJ2-7|few|TRBV30|NA
TGTGCCTGGAGGAGGCCCGGTGACTACGAGCAGTACTTC
CAWRRPGDYEQYF
>TRBJ2-5|few|TRBV6-2/TRBV6-3|NA
TGTGCCAGCAGTTTTCCACGCTTGCGGGCAAGGCGAGAGACCCAGTACTTC
CASSFPRLRARRETQYF
>TRBJ2-5|few|TRBV7-2|NA
TGTGCCAGCAGCGCTAACAGGGACCAAGAGACCCAGTACTTC
CASSANRDQETQYF
>TRBJ2-1|NA|TRBV5-1|NA
TGCGCCAGCAGCTTGGGTCCCCAGGGCGGCAATGAGCAGTTCTTC
CASSLGPQGGNEQFF
>TRBJ1-3|NA|TRBV7-9|NA
TGTGCCAGCAGCCCCAGAAGTAGCGCTCGTGGAAACACCATATATTTT
CASSPRSSARGNTIYF
>TRBJ2-5|NA|TRBV4-3|NA
TGCGCCAGCAGTCGGTCCTTACAAGAGACCCAGTACTTC
CASSRSLQETQYF
>TRBJ2-5|NA|TRBV20-1|NA
TGCAGTGCCTCACGGGCGGAAGAGACCCAGTACTTC
CSASRAEETQYF
>TRBJ2-3|few|TRBV29-1|NA
TGCAGCGTTGAACTGGCTACGCAGTATTTT
CSVELATQYF
>TRBJ2-5|few|TRBV10-3|TRBD2
TGTGCCATCAGTGAGGCGGGAGGGCGGGAGACCCAGTACTTC
CAISEAGGRETQYF
>TRBJ1-5|few|TRBV5-5|NA
TGTGCCAGCAGCCCCACCCACGGCAATCAGCCCCAGCATTTT
CASSPTHGNQPQHF
>TRBJ2-5|few|TRBV7-3|NA
TGTGCCAGCAATTTTGGAGGGAAAGAGACCCAGTACTTC
CASNFGGKETQYF
>TRBJ2-3|NA|TRBV29-1|NA
TGCAGCGTTGTCCCCACTATCGTCGCAGATACGCAGTATTTT
CSVVPTIVADTQYF
>TRBJ2-7|NA|TRBV15|TRBD1
TGTGCCACGAGGACAGGGGGCATATACGAGCAGTACTTC
CATRTGGIYEQYF
>TRBJ2-7|NA|TRBV7-2|NA
TGTGCCAGCAGCTTAATTCCCGGGGCCTACGAGCAGTACTTC
CASSLIPGAYEQYF
>TRBJ1-2|few|TRBV12-3/TRBV12-4|TRBD1
TGTGCCAGCAGCTGGGACAGCACCTATGGCTACACCTTC
CASSWDSTYGYTF
>TRBJ2-1|NA|TRBV6-4|TRBD2
TGTGCCAGCAGGGGACTAGCCTTCTTGGGTGAGCAGTTCTTC
CASRGLAFLGEQFF
>TRBJ1-2|many|TRBV7-9|TRBD1
TGTGCCAGCAGCGCGAGGACAGGAGCTAACTATGGCTACACCTTC
CASSARTGANYGYTF
>TRBJ1-3|few|TRBV5-1|NA
TGCGCCAGCAGCTTCGGGGGCGGAGGAAACACCATATATTTT
CASSFGGGGNTIYF
>TRBJ1-2|NA|TRBV29-1|NA
TGCAGCGTTATGTTAGCTATAGATGGCTACACCTTC
CSVMLAIDGYTF
>TRBJ2-1|many|TRBV12-3/TRBV12-4|NA
TGTGCCAGCATAAGAGGGGGTAGCTCCTACAATGAGCAGTTCTTC
CASIRGGSSYNEQFF
>TRBJ2-7|NA|TRBV11-2|NA
TGTGCCAGCAGCTTAGGAGCCAGTGCCTACGAGCAGTACTTC
CASSLGASAYEQYF
>TRBJ2-7|few|TRBV27|NA
TGTGCCAGCAGTTATCTTCGGACAAGCGAGCAGTACTTC
CASSYLRTSEQYF
>TRBJ2-3|NA|TRBV3-1|TRBD1
TGTGCCAGCAGCCAAGCGGGGACAGGGACTAGCACAGATACGCAGTATTTT
CASSQAGTGTSTDTQYF
>TRBJ2-7|NA|TRBV12-3/TRBV12-4|NA
TGTGCCAGCAGATTCGACACCTACGAGCAGTACTTC
CASRFDTYEQYF
>TRBJ2-5|NA|TRBV20-1|NA
TGCAGTGCGAACAGGGTAGGAGAGACCCAGTACTTC
CSANRVGETQYF
>TRBJ1-2|many|TRBV11-2|NA
TGTGCCAGCAGCTTAGGGGATGGCTACACCTTC
CASSLGDGYTF
>TRBJ1-5|NA|TRBV12-3/TRBV12-4|TRBD1
TGTGCCAGCAGGACAGGGGGTGGCAATCAGCCCCAGCATTTT
CASRTGGGNQPQHF
>TRBJ2-5|many|TRBV7-6|NA
TGTGCCAGCAGCTTAGGAGGCTCAAAGACAGAGACCCAGTACTTC
CASSLGGSKTETQYF
>TRBJ1-2|few|TRBV5-1|NA
TGCGCCAGCAGCCTGGAGGGACGGAGAAACTATGGCTACACCTTC
CASSLEGRRNYGYTF
>TRBJ2-1|NA|TRBV7-2|TRBD2
TGTGCCAGCAGCTTAGTCCGCGGACTAGCGGGAGTCGGGCAGTTCTTC
CASSLVRGLAGVGQFF
>TRBJ1-1|NA|TRBV29-1|NA
TGCAGCGTTGAAAAGGTTCTCATGAACACTGAAGCTTTCTTT
CSVEKVLMNTEAFF
>TRBJ1-2|NA|TRBV7-2|TRBD1
TGTGCCAGCAGCCCTAGGACAGGCTCGGGCTACACCTTC
CASSPRTGSGYTF
>TRBJ2-3|NA|TRBV5-1|NA
TGCGCCAGCAGATCGGGACTTAGCACACATACGCAGTATTTT
CASRSGLSTHTQYF
>TRBJ1-1|NA|TRBV7-2|TRBD1
TGTGCCAGCAGCCCCCAGGGGGCCGGGATGAACACTGAAGCTTTCTTT
CASSPQGAGMNTEAFF
>TRBJ2-7|few|TRBV20-1|TRBD2
TGCAGTGCTGTCGGGACTAGCCCCTACGAGCAGTACTTC
CSAVGTSPYEQYF
>TRBJ2-1|NA|TRBV5-1|TRBD1
TGCGCCAGCAGCTACGGGACAGGGAGCTCCTACAATGAGCAGTTCTTC
CASSYGTGSSYNEQFF
>TRBJ2-2|NA|TRBV7-3|TRBD1
TGTGCCAGCAGCTCAGCCGGGACAGGGTCGACCGGGGAGCTGTTTTTT
CASSSAGTGSTGELFF
>TRBJ2-2|NA|TRBV24-1|NA
TGTGCCACCAGTGACACGGCCGGGAACACCGGGGAGCTGTTTTTT
CATSDTAGNTGELFF
>TRBJ2-1|few|TRBV20-1|TRBD2
TGCAGTGCTAGAGATATTAGCGGGGGGGCCGATGTTAACTACAATGAGCAGTTCTTC
CSARDISGGADVNYNEQFF
>TRBJ2-1|few|TRBV4-3|TRBD1
TGCGCCAGCAGCCCCGGGACAGGGGGAGTCGAGAAGCAGTTCTTC
CASSPGTGGVEKQFF
>TRBJ1-5|few|TRBV20-1|NA
TGCAGTGCTAGCGACCAGGGTTTCAATCAGCCCCAGCATTTT
CSASDQGFNQPQHF